These 17 T cell receptor beta chains share one sample of origin, sequenced in a study of post-analysis software for immune sequencing data. General observations from the study: Patients had higher frequencies than controls of about five TRBV segments, including TRBV5-6, TRBV5-1 and TRBV20-1.

Each TCR beta cDNA library carried unique molecular identifiers. TCRdb re-called the PCR reads with MiXCR, one entry per CDR3 protein. The sample holds some 700,000 distinct CDR3 sequences; more than 50% are singletons and the top ten take about 11%. Their antigen targets remain unknown. The sample consisted of blood. Receptor source: a girl aged 2 to 10 with multiple sclerosis.

The chain links TRBV28 to TRBJ2-1; TRBD1 is a possible D gene (7 bases). Trimming left V 4 bases short and J 6 bases short, with 16 bases between. Germline V gene data show CDR1 as MDHEN and CDR2 as SYDVKM. The CDR3 is made up of 15 amino acids. The CDR3 DNA reads TGTGCCAGCAGTTCGTATCAGGGGGGACCCAATGAGCAGTTCTTC. Protein sequence: CASSSYQGGPNEQFF.

The chain is built from TRBV29-1 and TRBJ2-5, with 11 bases aligning to TRBD1. This CDR3 is built from 13 residues. CDR1 is SQVTM, CDR2 ANQGSEA, per germline. Trimming removed 4 bases from V and 2 bases from J; junction bases left unmatched: 0. DNA of the CDR3: TGCAGCGTTGGGGACAGGGGGCAAGAGACCCAGTACTTC. It yields the protein CSVGDRGQETQYF.

The J gene is TRBJ2-5, the V gene TRBV10-3; D perhaps matches TRBD2 (6 bases). The J call is doubtful: the DNA matches TRBJ2-7 better. Per the germline V gene, CDR1 is ENHRY and CDR2 is SYGVKD. This CDR3 is built from 13 residues. The CDR3 coding sequence is TGTGCCATCAGTACCCGGGACTTCGGCGAGCAGTACTTC. Its translation: CAISTRDFGEQYF.

The CDR3 sequence is CASSPSRAWEQYF. In DNA, the CDR3 is TGTGCCAGCAGTCCTTCAAGGGCCTGGGAGCAGTACTTC. The J gene is TRBJ2-5, the V gene TRBV28, with D perhaps matching TRBD2 (5 bases). V was cut by 5 bases and J by 11 bases, with 18 bases left in between. The CDR3 is made up of 13 amino acids. Germline V gene sequence: CDR1 MDHEN, CDR2 SYDVKM.

The rearrangement links TRBV6-6 to TRBJ1-2; D gene ambiguous. The CDR3 loop spans 16 amino acids. Germline CDR1 reads MNHNY; CDR2 reads SVGAGI (reference sequence). Trimming took 8 bases from V and 2 from J, leaving 21 bases between them. The CDR3, as DNA: TGTGCCAGCTCCCGCTACGGCATCAGAAGCAACTATGGCTACACCTTC. It yields the protein CASSRYGIRSNYGYTF.

The chain is built from TRBV4-1 and TRBJ2-7; tentatively, D is TRBD2 (6 bases). CDR3 length: 15 residues. CDR1 MGHRA and CDR2 YSYEKL come from the germline V gene. Deletions cut 3 bases from V and 4 bases from J, with 16 bases between. The CDR3 loop reads CASSHFGAGIYEQYF. The CDR3 nucleotides are TGCGCCAGCAGCCATTTCGGCGCGGGAATTTACGAGCAGTACTTC.

The chain couples TRBV13 to TRBJ1-5; 7 bases are a match to TRBD1. The CDR3 has 15 residues. In germline, CDR1 is PRHDT, CDR2 FYEKMQ (reference sequence). J gave up 7 bases and V 0 bases, and 6 bases lay outside the gene matches. CDR3 sequence reads: CASSLGMAGGQPQHF. The CDR3 DNA reads as TGTGCCAGCAGCTTAGGGATGGCAGGGGGACAGCCCCAGCATTTT.

The chain has TRBV10-3 and TRBJ1-2; TRBD1 aligns across 7 bases. V lost 2 bases, J lost 6 bases, and 9 bases stayed unmatched. CDR3 length: 15 amino acids. CDR1 is ENHRY and CDR2 is SYGVKD in the germline V gene. The CDR3 protein is CAISEPDRVFHGYTF. The CDR3 bases are TGTGCCATCAGTGAGCCCGACAGGGTTTTTCATGGCTACACCTTC.

The chain employs TRBV10-1 and TRBJ1-1; D gene ambiguous. Germline V gene lookup returns CDR1 WNHNN and CDR2 SYGVQD (reference sequence). There are 11 residues in the CDR3. V lost 5 bases to trimming and J lost 7 bases, with 8 bases between them. CDR3 DNA sequence: TGCGCCAGCAGTCGGGGAGATGAAGCTTTCTTT. Translation gives CASSRGDEAFF.

This clonotype was counted a few times. The chain employs TRBV5-1 and TRBJ1-2, with D possibly being TRBD1 (6 bases). Trimming shortened V by 0 bases and J by 7 bases, and 10 bases separated the two germline ends. The V gene's germline CDR1 is SGHRS and CDR2 YFSETQ. This CDR3 is built from 13 residues. The CDR3 spells CASSLGGHLGYTF. CDR3 DNA sequence: TGCGCCAGCAGCTTGGGGGGACACCTTGGCTACACCTTC.

The chain has TRBV11-2 and TRBJ1-1; possible D gene TRBD1, 5 bases. The CDR3 is made up of 14 amino acids. Trimming cost V 6 bases and J 3 bases, with 14 bases left between them. Germline CDR1 SGHAT, CDR2 FQNNGV. CDR3 loop: CASRGYEGHTEAFF. CDR3 sequence (DNA): TGTGCCAGCAGAGGGTATGAGGGACACACTGAAGCTTTCTTT.

The chain is built from TRBV20-1 and TRBJ1-1, with 7 positions matching TRBD1. Trimming cost V 3 bases and J 4 bases; bases outside gene matches: 14. The length of the CDR3 is 16 residues. Germline-derived CDR1 and CDR2 are DFQATT and SNEGSKA (reference sequence). This CDR3 is CSASPVQGFAGTEAFF. The CDR3 DNA sequence: TGCAGTGCTAGTCCCGTACAGGGGTTTGCGGGCACTGAAGCTTTCTTT.

The chain links TRBV20-1 to TRBJ2-5, with 12 bases matching TRBD2. Germline-derived CDR1 and CDR2 are DFQATT and SNEGSKA (reference sequence). With 0 bases clipped from V and 11 bases from J, the junction kept 16 bases outside the gene matches. CDR3 length equals 17 residues. This CDR3 is CSARDLRTSGAYNEQYF. The CDR3 DNA follows: TGCAGTGCTAGAGACCTAAGGACTAGCGGGGCCTACAATGAGCAGTACTTC.

J is TRBJ1-1 and V is TRBV3-1; 7 nucleotides align to TRBD1. This CDR3 contains 12 residues. The J segment lost 11 bases and the V segment lost 4 bases, leaving 7 bases of the junction unmatched. Germline CDR1 LGHDT, CDR2 YNNKEL (reference sequence). CDR3 sequence: CASSLRTGWAFF. The DNA of the CDR3 is TGTGCCAGCAGCCTTAGGACAGGTTGGGCTTTCTTT.

This clonotype has more than one count but fewer than ten. The chain is built from TRBV10-3 and TRBJ2-1; 8 bases agree with TRBD1. The J segment lost 10 bases and the V segment lost 3 bases, leaving 17 bases of the junction unmatched. Germline V gene data show CDR1 as ENHRY and CDR2 as SYGVKD. CDR3 length: 17 amino acids. The chain's CDR3 is CAISDPVDRGGTGEQFF. The CDR3 DNA reads as TGTGCCATCAGTGATCCCGTTGACAGGGGTGGCACGGGCGAGCAGTTCTTC.

This chain joins TRBV12-3 or TRBV12-4 and TRBJ1-2; tentatively, D is TRBD1 (5 bases). There are 15 residues in the CDR3. The germline V and J ends were trimmed by 5 bases and 8 bases, with 21 bases remaining between them. CDR3 sequence reads: CASSLTMSGGGGYTF. The DNA of the CDR3 is TGTGCCAGCAGTCTCACGATGAGTGGGGGTGGCGGCTACACCTTC.

This chain uses TRBV4-3 with TRBJ2-2; no definite D call. The CDR3 consists of 18 residues. CDR1 and CDR2 from the germline V gene are LGHNA and YSLEER. V dropped 0 bases and J dropped 2 bases, with 16 bases sitting between them. The CDR3 spells CASSQDWAVVGNTGELFF. CDR3 nucleotides: TGCGCCAGCAGCCAAGATTGGGCAGTCGTGGGTAACACCGGGGAGCTGTTTTTT.